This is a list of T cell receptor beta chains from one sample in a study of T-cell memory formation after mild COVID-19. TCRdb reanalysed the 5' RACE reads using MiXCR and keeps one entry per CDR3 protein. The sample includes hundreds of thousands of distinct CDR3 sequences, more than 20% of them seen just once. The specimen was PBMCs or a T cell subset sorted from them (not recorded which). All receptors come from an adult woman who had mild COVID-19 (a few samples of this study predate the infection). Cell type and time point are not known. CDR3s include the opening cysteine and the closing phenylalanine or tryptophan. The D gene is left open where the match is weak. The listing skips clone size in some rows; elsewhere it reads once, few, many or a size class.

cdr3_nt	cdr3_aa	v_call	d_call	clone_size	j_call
TGTGCCAGCAGTTTACGTAGGGGATTTAACTATGGCTACACCTTC	CASSLRRGFNYGYTF	TRBV27	-	-	TRBJ1-2
TGTGCCAGCAGTGAAACCGGAGGACTAGCGGGTAAGAGCTCCTACAATGAGCAGTTCTTC	CASSETGGLAGKSSYNEQFF	TRBV25-1	TRBD2	many	TRBJ2-1
TGCGCCAGCAGCCAAGACCCTAGCGGGTTTTACAATGAGCAGTTCTTC	CASSQDPSGFYNEQFF	TRBV4-3	TRBD2	few	TRBJ2-1
TGCGCCAGCAGCTTGGTTGGGCCGGGCGACTCTGGAAACACCATATATTTT	CASSLVGPGDSGNTIYF	TRBV5-1	-	few	TRBJ1-3
TGTGCCTCAAGACGGTCAGGGGGCGCGCGCTATGGCTACACCTTC	CASRRSGGARYGYTF	TRBV11-2	TRBD1	-	TRBJ1-2
TGTGCCAGCAGTGGACAAGTAGATACGCAGTATTTT	CASSGQVDTQYF	TRBV14	-	-	TRBJ2-3
TGCAGCGTCGCGACAGGGTCTGGGGCCAACGTCCTGACTTTC	CSVATGSGANVLTF	TRBV29-1	TRBD1	few	TRBJ2-6
TGCGCCAGCAGATCTTCGGGGCAAATCCAAGAGACCCAGTACTTC	CASRSSGQIQETQYF	TRBV5-1	-	few	TRBJ2-5
TGTGCCAGCAGCTTTAAGCCAGGAGCAACTAATGAAAAACTGTTTTTT	CASSFKPGATNEKLFF	TRBV7-6	-	few	TRBJ1-4
TGTGCCAGCAGCTTAGACCCTAGCGGGATGACAGATACGCAGTATTTT	CASSLDPSGMTDTQYF	TRBV7-8	TRBD2	-	TRBJ2-3
TGTGCCACCTCTCTGTTCCTCTCTGGAAACACCATATATTTT	CATSLFLSGNTIYF	TRBV12-3/TRBV12-4	-	-	TRBJ1-3
TGTGCCAGCAGCCAAGAATGGGGGCCACGGGAGCTGTTTTTT	CASSQEWGPRELFF	TRBV14	-	-	TRBJ2-2
TGCGCCAGCTGCGGACTAGCGGGTAGGGATGAGCAGTTCTTC	CASCGLAGRDEQFF	TRBV5-1	TRBD2	many	TRBJ2-1
TGTGCCAGCAGTTACGGGCAGGGGTGGGATCAGCCCCAGCATTTT	CASSYGQGWDQPQHF	TRBV6-5	-	-	TRBJ1-5
TGTGCCAGCAGCCCAACAGCGGGGGTTTACGAGCAGTACTTC	CASSPTAGVYEQYF	TRBV12-3/TRBV12-4	TRBD2	-	TRBJ2-7
TGTGCCAGCAGCCCACGGACTAACTATGGCTACACCTTC	CASSPRTNYGYTF	TRBV11-3	-	-	TRBJ1-2
TGTGCCACCAGTGATTTGGCCAGTGGGGACTACGAGCAGTACTTC	CATSDLASGDYEQYF	TRBV24-1	-	-	TRBJ2-7
TGTGCCAGCTCTACCAGGCTAGGAGGAGGCGAGCAGTACTTC	CASSTRLGGGEQYF	TRBV18	-	-	TRBJ2-7
TGTGCCAGCAGCTTGGAGCGCCTAAGGGTGGATACGCAGTATTTT	CASSLERLRVDTQYF	TRBV7-8	-	-	TRBJ2-3
TGCGCCAGCAGCTTGGGCCTAGCGGGAGGGTCAGATACGCAGTATTTT	CASSLGLAGGSDTQYF	TRBV5-1	TRBD2	few	TRBJ2-3
TGCAGTGCTCGCCCCCCAATCACCGGGGAGCTGTTTTTT	CSARPPITGELFF	TRBV20-1	-	few	TRBJ2-2
TGCAGTGCTAGAGATCAACAGACCTACAATGAGCAGTTCTTC	CSARDQQTYNEQFF	TRBV20-1	-	-	TRBJ2-1
TGTGCCAGCAGTGAAGATGGGACAGTTGTCTATAATTCACCCCTCCACTTT	CASSEDGTVVYNSPLHF	TRBV2	TRBD1	few	TRBJ1-6
TGCAGTGCTCTCACTAGCGGGAGGTCCTCTGAGCAGTTCTTC	CSALTSGRSSEQFF	TRBV20-1	TRBD2	few	TRBJ2-1
TGTGCCAGCTCACCACCGGATACAACTGGCTACACCTTC	CASSPPDTTGYTF	TRBV18	-	-	TRBJ1-2
TGCGCCAGCAGCCAAGGATTAGGGGAGTTCGGGTACAATGAGCAGTTCTTC	CASSQGLGEFGYNEQFF	TRBV4-3	-	-	TRBJ2-1
TGTGCCAGCAGTCTCTCAGGGGGTGCTAATGAAAAACTGTTTTTT	CASSLSGGANEKLFF	TRBV12-3/TRBV12-4	TRBD1	few	TRBJ1-4
TGTGCCAGCTCACCTTCGACTAGCGGGAGACAGACCTTTAGGGGGTATTTT	CASSPSTSGRQTFRGYF	TRBV18	TRBD2	few	TRBJ2-3
TGTGCCAGCAGGAGGAGCGTTGGTAACACCGGGGAGCTGTTTTTT	CASRRSVGNTGELFF	TRBV12-3/TRBV12-4	-	-	TRBJ2-2
TGTGCCAGCAGCTTACGGGGGGCGATCACCGGGGAGCTGTTTTTT	CASSLRGAITGELFF	TRBV7-3	-	-	TRBJ2-2
TGTGCCACCAGCAGACGACGAGGGACAGGGGCCGAGAATGAGCAGTTCTTC	CATSRRRGTGAENEQFF	TRBV15	TRBD1	few	TRBJ2-1
TGTGCCAACTCGAGGCGGCAGTCCTATGGCTACACCTTC	CANSRRQSYGYTF	TRBV18	-	-	TRBJ1-2
TGTGCCAGCAGCCAAGTGACAGTCTCCTACAATGAGCAGTTCTTC	CASSQVTVSYNEQFF	TRBV3-1	-	few	TRBJ2-1
TGCGCCAGCAGCCCCTGGACAGGGAACTACGAGCAGTACTTC	CASSPWTGNYEQYF	TRBV5-1	TRBD1	few	TRBJ2-7
TGCGCCAGCAGCCCCGCCGGGACAGGGGTGGGCGAGCAGTACTTC	CASSPAGTGVGEQYF	TRBV5-1	TRBD1	-	TRBJ2-7
TGTGCCAGCAGCGTAGGATCCGGACAGGGTGACTCGAGCAATCAGCCCCAGCATTTT	CASSVGSGQGDSSNQPQHF	TRBV7-3	TRBD1	-	TRBJ1-5
TGCGCCAGCAGCCAAGATTTGGGCAGTGATACGCAGTATTTT	CASSQDLGSDTQYF	TRBV4-3	-	-	TRBJ2-3
TGTGCCAGCAGCGTAACAGGGTACTCTGGGGCCAACGTCCTGACTTTC	CASSVTGYSGANVLTF	TRBV5-6	-	-	TRBJ2-6
TGTGCCAGCAGCCCCCAGTTGGCGGGTGAGCAGTTCTTC	CASSPQLAGEQFF	TRBV9	-	-	TRBJ2-1